The 16 T cell receptor beta chains listed next were all sequenced from one sample in a study of shared clonotypes between healthy human individuals. Produced via immunoSEQ multiplex PCR; TCRdb's table is partial and in-frame only. The sample includes roughly 2,500,000 clones, over 85% of them seen just once. Specimen: naive CD4+ T cells from PBMCs. Subset described: CD45RA+ positively selected. The source of these receptors is a man between 18 and 35 years old in good health. Some clones in this sample may be carry-over from other donors' samples.

On this clone itself: This sample includes further DNA sequences coding for the same CDR3. This sequence joins TRBV6-6 and TRBJ1-2; the D gene is possibly TRBD1 (5 bases). The CDR3 covers 14 residues. Germline V gives CDR1 MNHNY, CDR2 SVGAGI (reference sequence). Trimming stripped 8 bases from V and 5 bases from J, with 18 bases between. The DNA of the CDR3 is TGTGCCAGCGAACAACCGGGGGAGAGGTATGGCTACACCTTC. Amino acids: CASEQPGERYGYTF.

This sequence joins TRBV18 and TRBJ1-3, with 7 positions matching TRBD1. CDR1 is KGHSH, CDR2 LQKENI, per germline. There are 14 residues in the CDR3. J lost 0 bases, V lost 6 bases, and 2 bases had no gene match. This CDR3 is CASSGTASGNTIYF. The CDR3 DNA reads TGTGCCAGCTCGGGGACAGCCTCTGGAAACACCATATATTTT.

The table lists this clone with a count of one. Additional DNA sequences in this sample encode the identical CDR3. The chain couples TRBV19 to TRBJ1-1, with TRBD1 matching over 7 bases. This CDR3 is 13 amino acids long. From germline, CDR1 is LNHDA and CDR2 SQIVND (reference sequence). V was pared by 3 bases and J by 3 bases, with 1 base of the junction left unmatched. The CDR3 sequence is CASSIDRDTEAFF. The DNA of the CDR3 is TGTGCCAGTAGTATCGACAGGGACACTGAAGCTTTCTTT.

This sequence joins TRBV10-3 and TRBJ2-3; perhaps TRBD1 as D (5 bases). This CDR3 comprises 15 residues. Germline V gene sequence: CDR1 ENHRY, CDR2 SYGVKD. Trimming took off 5 bases at V and 5 bases at J, with 17 bases between the two ends. The CDR3 nucleotides read TGTGCCATCAGTAGGGGCGCGATCCTGGGAGATACGCAGTATTTT. It yields the protein CAISRGAILGDTQYF.

The chain carries TRBV18 and TRBJ2-2, with D possibly matching TRBD2 (6 bases). The V gene's germline CDR1 is KGHSH and CDR2 LQKENI. Trimming removed 2 bases from V and 6 bases from J, with 16 bases in between. The CDR3 loop spans 16 amino acids. CDR3 DNA: TGTGCCAGCTCACCATCGGCAGGGACTTCGCCCGGGGAGCTGTTTTTT. Protein: CASSPSAGTSPGELFF.

The rearrangement joins TRBV7-2 to TRBJ2-1, with 12 nucleotides matching TRBD2. Germline trimming cut 0 bases from V and 6 bases from J; bases unmatched to any gene: 9. Germline assignment: CDR1 SGHTA and CDR2 FQGNSA. The CDR3 contains 18 residues. The CDR3 DNA is TGTGCCAGCAGCTTAGCGTTGGCTAGCGGGAGGGCCGGCAATGAGCAGTTCTTC. It is translated as CASSLALASGRAGNEQFF.

The V and J genes are TRBV9 and TRBJ2-2; no clear D. The V gene lost 0 bases and the J gene lost 3 bases, with 18 bases spanning the gap. The CDR3 extends over 18 amino acids. CDR1 and CDR2 (germline): SGDLS, YYNGEE. CDR3 sequence (DNA): TGTGCCAGCAGCGTAGAGGTCAGGCTCTACCAATACACCGGGGAGCTGTTTTTT. Translated: CASSVEVRLYQYTGELFF.

This chain links TRBV29-1 with TRBJ2-1; the D is unclear. V was clipped by 4 bases and J by 0 bases, with 10 bases between them. The CDR3 is 14 amino acids. CDR1 is SQVTM and CDR2 is ANQGSEA in the germline V gene. CDR3 in DNA: TGCAGCGTTGTCACTCGAAGCTCCTACAATGAGCAGTTCTTC. Encoded protein: CSVVTRSSYNEQFF.

This chain joins TRBV15 and TRBJ1-4; D ambiguous. Trimming took 0 bases from V and 11 from J, leaving 16 bases between them. The CDR3 loop spans 15 amino acids. CDR1 and CDR2 from the germline V gene are LNHNV and YYDKDF (reference sequence). The CDR3 reads CATSRETRATGKLFF. For the CDR3, the DNA is TGTGCCACCAGCAGAGAAACCCGGGCCACCGGGAAACTGTTTTTT.

The chain joins TRBV28 to TRBJ2-1; D possibly corresponds to TRBD1 (5 bases). This CDR3 is built from 15 residues. Trimming removed 8 bases from V and 7 bases from J, with 21 bases in between. Germline V gene sequence: CDR1 MDHEN, CDR2 SYDVKM. The CDR3 region is CASDDGASTKNEQFF. In DNA, the CDR3 is TGTGCCAGCGACGATGGGGCCTCAACTAAAAATGAGCAGTTCTTC.

The CDR3 coding sequence is TGTGCCAGCAGTCCGGGACAGGTGATCGAGCAGTACTTC. Amino acid sequence: CASSPGQVIEQYF. The V call is TRBV6-6, the J call TRBJ2-7; 8 nucleotides match TRBD1. The CDR3 is 13 residues long. Germline-derived CDR1 and CDR2 are MNHNY and SVGAGI (reference sequence). V gave up 5 bases and J gave up 6 bases; unmatched junction bases: 6.

The rearrangement uses TRBV2 and TRBJ2-7, with 7 bases that match TRBD2. V dropped 2 bases and J dropped 3; count of bases not matched to a gene: 10. This CDR3 is built from 16 residues. Germline V gene lookup returns CDR1 SNHLY and CDR2 FYNNEI. CDR3 sequence (DNA): TGTGCCAGCAGTGAACGCTACCTAGCGGCCCACTACGAGCAGTACTTC. This encodes CASSERYLAAHYEQYF.

The rearrangement uses TRBV29-1 and TRBJ2-5; 7 bases agree with TRBD1. CDR1 is SQVTM and CDR2 is ANQGSEA in the germline V gene. The CDR3 consists of 13 residues. J lost 3 bases, V lost 7 bases, and 8 bases had no gene match. CDR3 bases: TGCAGCGCCGAACCAGGGGGTGAAGAGACCCAGTACTTC. It is translated as CSAEPGGEETQYF.

The V gene is TRBV5-4, the J gene TRBJ2-3; D is ambiguous. Trimming removed 4 bases at V and 2 bases at J, with 8 bases between. In germline, CDR1 is SGHNT, CDR2 YYREEE (reference sequence). The CDR3 consists of 13 residues. CDR3 sequence: CASSGGFTDTQYF. The DNA of the CDR3 is TGTGCCAGCAGCGGCGGTTTCACAGATACGCAGTATTTT.

This chain joins TRBV4-2 and TRBJ1-1; 11 positions match TRBD1. The CDR3 is made up of 17 amino acids. After removal of 0 bases from V and 3 bases from J, the junction contained 6 bases not matched to a gene. The germline V gene encodes CDR1 LGHNA and CDR2 YNFKEQ. CDR3: CASSQESGQGADTEAFF. In nucleotides, the CDR3 is TGTGCCAGCAGCCAAGAGTCAGGACAGGGGGCGGACACTGAAGCTTTCTTT.

The chain has TRBV28 and TRBJ1-1; D unclear. Looked up from germline, CDR1 is MDHEN and CDR2 is SYDVKM. Trimming took off 2 bases at V and 1 base at J, with 14 bases between the two ends. The CDR3 loop spans 16 amino acids. CDR3 region: CASSLDSGVGNTEAFF. The CDR3 region has the DNA TGTGCCAGCAGTTTAGATTCTGGGGTTGGGAACACTGAAGCTTTCTTT.